Listed here is a single T cell receptor beta chain. Looked up from germline, CDR1 is LNHDA and CDR2 is SQIVND (reference sequence). The CDR3 is 16 amino acids. V lost 5 bases, J lost 6 bases, and 8 bases stayed unmatched. This entry belongs to a study of blood T cell repertoires in COVID-19. This table comes from immunoSEQ multiplex PCR, and its TCRdb copy is limited to in-frame clones, with some not included. The top ten hold about 8.9% of the sample, which has about 210,000 clones, around 81% seen once. This TCR was recovered from a woman between 50 and 59 years old with acute COVID-19. J is TRBJ1-6 and V is TRBV19; 9 bases align to TRBD1. Specimen: PBMCs or T cells enriched from blood (not recorded which). The CDR3, as DNA: TGTGCCAGTAGTTTGCGACTGGGACAGGGTAATTCACCCCTCCACTTT. It specifies CASSLRLGQGNSPLHF.